This T cell receptor (beta chain) was identified in a study of beta chain features in type 1 diabetes. V was cut by 2 bases and J by 0 bases, with 11 bases left in between. The CDR3 runs 15 residues. Looked up from germline, CDR1 is SGDLS and CDR2 is YYNGEE. In the case of this clone: Its antigen is as yet unknown.

In total, each donor contributed a single heparinised blood draw that averaged around 0.12 L. Study-level findings and limits: A moderate, significant TCRB CDR3 shortening appeared in type 1 diabetes across four CD4+ subsets. Over-representation of high TCR-expressing cells was a possible consequence of cDNA sequencing.

The isolated RNA, all of it, was reverse transcribed, so expressed TCRB transcripts were what got sequenced. The method was immunoSEQ multiplex PCR; TCRdb's version includes in-frame clones alone and lacks a portion of them. Of under 250,000 clones listed, roughly 30% were seen once; the top ten hold 3.5% to 4%. The chain uses TRBV9 and TRBJ1-1, with unresolved D. The sample comprised central memory CD4+ T cells from blood. This clonotype originated in a man younger than 45 in good health. CDR3 in DNA: TGTGCCAGCAGCGTTGGGGAGCTACTGAACACTGAAGCTTTCTTT. Amino acids: CASSVGELLNTEAFF.